This entry lists 22 T cell receptor beta chains sequenced from one sample in a study of shared clonotypes between healthy human individuals. Clones were sequenced by immunoSEQ multiplex PCR, and TCRdb holds only the in-frame ones, with some missing. The repertoire holds roughly 2.1 million clones, with approximately 94% as singletons. Terminally differentiated effector memory CD45RA+ cells were excluded by CCR7 positive selection of CD45RO-negative cells. The sample was naive CD8+ T cells from PBMCs. The receptors derive from a man between 18 and 35 years old in good health. Some clones in this sample may be carry-over from other donors' samples.

The V and J genes are TRBV5-1 and TRBJ1-1; D perhaps matches TRBD1 (6 bases). CDR1 and CDR2 from the germline V gene are SGHRS and YFSETQ. V was trimmed by 4 bases and J by 8 bases, leaving 15 bases between them. CDR3 length: 13 residues. The CDR3 DNA sequence: TGCGCCAGCAGCCTCGGGACACTATCAGAAGCTTTCTTT. It translates to CASSLGTLSEAFF.

The genes are TRBV4-3 and TRBJ1-4; 8 bases agree with TRBD1. The CDR3 is made up of 15 amino acids. J was trimmed by 8 bases and V by 1 base; bases with no gene match: 6. The germline CDR1 and CDR2 sequences are LGHNA and YSLEER. In DNA form, the CDR3 reads TGCGCCAGCAGCCAAGGGCAGGGGGCGCGGGAAAAACTGTTTTTT. As protein: CASSQGQGAREKLFF.

In regard to this clone: The same CDR3 also results from other DNA sequences found in this sample. V and J are TRBV4-1 and TRBJ2-1; 11 nucleotides line up with TRBD2. The CDR3 has 17 residues. From germline, CDR1 is MGHRA and CDR2 YSYEKL. Trimming at V came to 0 bases and at J to 4 bases, leaving 5 bases not matched to a gene. For the CDR3, the DNA is TGCGCCAGCAGCCAAGAGGCGGGACTAGCGGTTTACAATGAGCAGTTCTTC. Protein sequence: CASSQEAGLAVYNEQFF.

The genes are TRBV7-6 and TRBJ2-7; D ambiguous. CDR3 size: 14 residues. The V gene's germline CDR1 is SGHVS and CDR2 FNYEAQ. V lost 4 bases and J lost 5, with 15 bases in between. The CDR3 DNA follows: TGTGCCAGCAGCTCTATAGGTGGCCTACACGAGCAGTACTTC. It codes for CASSSIGGLHEQYF.

The rearrangement joins TRBV28 to TRBJ2-7, with no clear D. CDR1 is MDHEN and CDR2 is SYDVKM in the germline V gene. Trimming removed 3 bases at V and 2 bases at J, with 17 bases between. This CDR3 has 16 residues. The CDR3 DNA reads as TGTGCCAGCAGTTTTCTGGACCCCGGAACCGCCTACGAGCAGTACTTC. Its protein product is CASSFLDPGTAYEQYF.

The chain recombines TRBV27 with TRBJ2-7; TRBD1 aligns across 8 bases. The trim removed 8 bases at V and 0 bases at J, leaving 6 bases unmatched. This CDR3 comprises 14 residues. The germline gives CDR1 MNHEY, CDR2 SMNVEV (reference sequence). The CDR3 nucleotides read TGTGCCAGCGGTTGGACAGGGAGCTCCTACGAGCAGTACTTC. Its protein is CASGWTGSSYEQYF.

CDR3 bases: TGTGCCAGCAGCGTCGAGAGGGACCAACTCTATGGCTACACCTTC. Residues: CASSVERDQLYGYTF. The chain has TRBV7-9 and TRBJ1-2, with D perhaps TRBD1 (5 bases). Trimming removed 5 bases from V and 4 bases from J, with 17 bases in between. This CDR3 has 15 amino acids. The germline V gene has CDR1 SEHNR and CDR2 FQNEAQ (reference sequence).

The chain employs TRBV5-1 and TRBJ2-1, with TRBD1 matching 9 bases. The CDR3 sequence is 16 residues long. V lost 4 bases and J lost 2; bases outside the gene matches: 7. The germline V gene encodes CDR1 SGHRS and CDR2 YFSETQ. CDR3 in DNA: TGCGCCAGCAGCGCCAAACAGGGGGCGGCCTACAATGAGCAGTTCTTC. The encoded protein is CASSAKQGAAYNEQFF. The full variable domain, in which reference TRBV5-1 and TRBJ2-1 provide the parts outside the CDR3, is KAGVTQTPRYLIKTRGQQVTLSCSPISGHRSVSWYQQTPGQGLQFLFEYFSETQRNKGNFPGRFSGRQFSNSRSEMNVSTLELGDSALYLCASSAKQGAAYNEQFFGPGTRLTVL.

V and J are TRBV5-1 and TRBJ2-3; D call uncertain. Germline CDR1 SGHRS, CDR2 YFSETQ. The V end lost 4 bases, the J end lost 3 bases, and 6 bases lay between the germline ends. CDR3 length: 12 residues. CDR3 nucleotides: TGCGCCAGCAGCGCCTTTACAGATACGCAGTATTTT. Translating it yields CASSAFTDTQYF.

This chain joins TRBV29-1 and TRBJ2-3; TRBD1 or TRBD2 may be the D gene (5 bases each). The CDR3 covers 17 residues. Germline V gene lookup returns CDR1 SQVTM and CDR2 ANQGSEA. V was cut by 0 bases and J by 4 bases, with 20 bases left in between. The CDR3 protein is CSVEDLSGTGPADTQYF. The DNA of the CDR3 is TGCAGCGTTGAAGATCTGTCCGGGACGGGACCCGCAGATACGCAGTATTTT.

The chain carries TRBV28 and TRBJ2-7; a possible D gene is TRBD2 (6 bases). The germline gives CDR1 MDHEN, CDR2 SYDVKM. The CDR3 has 17 residues. Trimming left V 7 bases short and J 0 bases short, with 22 bases between. This chain's CDR3 is CASTGSGEASSSYEQYF. The CDR3 DNA follows: TGTGCCAGCACCGGGTCGGGGGAAGCCAGTAGCTCCTACGAGCAGTACTTC.

The genes are TRBV5-1 and TRBJ1-5; 7 bases are shared with TRBD1. CDR3 size: 15 residues. Germline-derived CDR1 and CDR2 are SGHRS and YFSETQ. With V trimmed by 4 bases and J by 2 bases, 6 bases remained unmatched. CDR3 residues: CASSPGGLGNQPQHF. In nucleotides, the CDR3 is TGCGCCAGCAGCCCAGGGGGATTGGGCAATCAGCCCCAGCATTTT.

This clone was observed once. The chain joins TRBV27 to TRBJ1-2; TRBD1 aligns across 8 bases. Germline trimming cut 0 bases from V and 4 bases from J; bases unmatched to any gene: 10. CDR1 and CDR2 (germline): MNHEY, SMNVEV (reference sequence). The CDR3 has 17 amino acids. The CDR3 protein is CASSLSVSGGLVYGYTF. CDR3 DNA sequence: TGTGCCAGCAGTTTATCAGTGTCAGGGGGCTTAGTCTATGGCTACACCTTC.

Comment on this clone: Distinct nucleotide sequences in the sample also encode this CDR3. The J gene is TRBJ2-3, the V gene TRBV7-9; no definite D call. With 5 bases removed from V and 0 bases from J, the gap between germline ends came to 15 bases. Germline-derived CDR1 and CDR2 are SEHNR and FQNEAQ (reference sequence). The length of the CDR3 is 16 residues. The CDR3 DNA reads as TGTGCCAGCAGCCCCCCGCTGGGAACAAGCACAGATACGCAGTATTTT. This sequence encodes CASSPPLGTSTDTQYF.

This chain connects TRBV28 to TRBJ1-5, with D possibly TRBD1 on 6 matching bases. The length of the CDR3 is 14 residues. Trimming took off 2 bases at V and 5 bases at J, with 10 bases between the two ends. The germline CDR1 and CDR2 sequences are MDHEN and SYDVKM. The CDR3 loop reads CASSLPEGDQPQHF. The CDR3 bases are TGTGCCAGCAGTTTACCGGAGGGGGATCAGCCCCAGCATTTT.

The V and J genes are TRBV2 and TRBJ2-7; 7 bases align to TRBD1. This CDR3 is 15 amino acids long. Germline assignment: CDR1 SNHLY and CDR2 FYNNEI. V gave up 5 bases and J gave up 3 bases; unmatched junction bases: 10. CDR3 sequence: CASSRTGESFYEQYF. The CDR3, as DNA: TGTGCCAGCAGTCGGACAGGAGAGTCTTTCTACGAGCAGTACTTC. The full variable domain, completed using reference TRBV2 and TRBJ2-7, is EPEVTQTPSHQVTQMGQEVILRCVPISNHLYFYWYRQILGQKVEFLVSFYNNEISEKSEIFDDQFSVERPDGSNFTLKIRSTKLEDSAMYFCASSRTGESFYEQYFGPGTRLTVT.

Of note for this clone: This specimen includes other DNA sequences encoding the same CDR3. The chain employs TRBV29-1 and TRBJ1-4; the D gene is possibly TRBD1 (6 bases). In germline, CDR1 is SQVTM, CDR2 ANQGSEA. The germline V and J ends were trimmed by 6 bases and 4 bases, with 9 bases remaining between them. The CDR3 covers 12 residues. CDR3 DNA: TGCAGCGTGACAGGAGGTAATGAAAAACTGTTTTTT. Protein: CSVTGGNEKLFF. The full variable domain, completed using reference TRBV29-1 and TRBJ1-4, is SAVISQKPSRDICQRGTSLTIQCQVDSQVTMMFWYRQQPGQSLTLIATANQGSEATYESGFVIDKFPISRPNLTFSTLTVSNMSPEDSSIYLCSVTGGNEKLFFGSGTQLSVL.

This chain connects TRBV11-2 to TRBJ2-1; 9 nucleotides agree with TRBD2. Per the germline V gene, CDR1 is SGHAT and CDR2 is FQNNGV. V was clipped by 1 base and J by 2 bases; unmatched bases: 3. The CDR3 runs to 16 residues. The chain's CDR3 is CASSLGLAEPYNEQFF. The CDR3 nucleotides read TGTGCCAGCAGCTTAGGACTAGCGGAACCCTACAATGAGCAGTTCTTC.

The gene calls are TRBV9 and TRBJ2-7; the D is unclear. Trimming shortened V by 4 bases and J by 2 bases, and 16 bases separated the two germline ends. Germline CDR1 reads SGDLS; CDR2 reads YYNGEE. This CDR3 contains 15 residues. CDR3: CASSPSRDNAYEQYF. For the CDR3, the DNA is TGTGCCAGCAGCCCTTCCCGCGACAACGCCTACGAGCAGTACTTC.

The genes are TRBV6-5 and TRBJ2-7, with 7 positions matching TRBD1. V dropped 0 bases and J dropped 4; count of bases not matched to a gene: 6. This CDR3 is built from 15 residues. Looked up from germline, CDR1 is MNHEY and CDR2 is SVGAGI. The CDR3 spells CASSYSSWGQYEQYF. In DNA form, the CDR3 reads TGTGCCAGCAGTTACTCCTCGTGGGGACAGTACGAGCAGTACTTC.

The chain recombines TRBV27 with TRBJ2-7, with D perhaps matching TRBD2 (5 bases). CDR3 length equals 14 residues. The V and J ends lost 0 bases and 9 bases respectively, with 15 bases between them. Germline CDR1 and CDR2: MNHEY and SMNVEV (reference sequence). For the CDR3, the DNA is TGTGCCAGCAGTTTATCAAGTCTCGGGGTGCGGCAGTACTTC. Encoded protein: CASSLSSLGVRQYF.

This sequence joins TRBV7-2 and TRBJ1-1; D gene uncertain. The V and J ends lost 5 bases and 2 bases respectively, with 15 bases between them. This CDR3 comprises 15 residues. Germline V gene data show CDR1 as SGHTA and CDR2 as FQGNSA. DNA for the CDR3: TGTGCCAGCAGCCCCCTCTCGGGCTCCAACACTGAAGCTTTCTTT. Encoded protein: CASSPLSGSNTEAFF. The variable domain in full, completed from reference TRBV7-2 and TRBJ1-1, reads GAGVSQSPSNKVTEKGKDVELRCDPISGHTALYWYRQSLGQGLEFLIYFQGNSAPDKSGLPSDRFSAERTGGSVSTLTIQRTQQEDSAVYLCASSPLSGSNTEAFFGQGTRLTVV.